Below, one T cell receptor (beta chain) is given with its context. CDR3 size: 15 residues. V was shortened by 6 bases and J by 0 bases, with 12 bases between the two germline ends. Per the germline V gene, CDR1 is LNHDA and CDR2 is SQIVND (reference sequence). Assay used: immunoSEQ multiplex PCR; TCRdb lists only in-frame clones, some missing. The profile shows approximately 300,000 clones, approximately 92% of them singletons. The sample is drawn from a study of blood T cell repertoires in COVID-19. The sequenced sample was peripheral blood. The chain has TRBV19 and TRBJ1-5; D is undetermined. The origin of this receptor is a woman under 40 with COVID-19, enrolled during active disease. This CDR3 reads CASRKREDSNQPQHF. CDR3 sequence (DNA): TGTGCCAGTAGAAAAAGGGAGGATAGCAATCAGCCCCAGCATTTT.